This T cell receptor beta chain was profiled in a study of neoadjuvant nivolumab and ipilimumab in lung cancer. Study results and caveats: TCR richness and clonality were higher in tumors than adjacent uninvolved lung. TCR sequencing covered a small number of samples. Blood richness before therapy tracked richness in tumors resected after neoadjuvant therapy.

This clone has more than one count but fewer than ten. Its antigen is not known. Sequencing was performed with immunoSEQ multiplex PCR; in TCRdb, only in-frame clones are kept and a portion is missing. Of some 28,000 clones listed, 83% were seen once; the top ten hold around 5%. There are 14 residues in the CDR3. Per the germline V gene, CDR1 is SGHAT and CDR2 is FQNNGV. Trimming cost V 0 bases and J 8 bases, with 13 bases left between them. This specimen was tumor tissue, taken after neoadjuvant nivolumab, alone or with ipilimumab, at or shortly before surgery. The chain links TRBV11-2 to TRBJ1-2; tentative D call: TRBD1 (6 bases). This clonotype was sampled from an adult with non-small cell lung cancer. This CDR3 is CASSLDGGAEGYTF. CDR3 in DNA: TGTGCCAGCAGCTTAGATGGGGGGGCAGAAGGCTACACCTTC.